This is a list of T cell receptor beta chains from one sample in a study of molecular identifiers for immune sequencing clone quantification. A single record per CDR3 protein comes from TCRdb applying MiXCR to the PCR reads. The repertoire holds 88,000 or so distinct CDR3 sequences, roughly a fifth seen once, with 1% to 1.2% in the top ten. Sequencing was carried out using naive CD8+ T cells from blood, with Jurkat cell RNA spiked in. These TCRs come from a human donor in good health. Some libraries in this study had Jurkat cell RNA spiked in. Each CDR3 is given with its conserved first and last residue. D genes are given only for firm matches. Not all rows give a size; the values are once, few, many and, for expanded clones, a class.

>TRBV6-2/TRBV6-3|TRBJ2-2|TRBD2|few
TGTGCCAGCAATATTTACCCGGCTAGCGGGAGACCGAACACCGGGGAGCTGTCTTTT
CASNIYPASGRPNTGELSF
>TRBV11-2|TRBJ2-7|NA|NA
TGTGCCAGCTGCACAAGGGGGGGATTCTACGAGCAGTACTTC
CASCTRGGFYEQYF
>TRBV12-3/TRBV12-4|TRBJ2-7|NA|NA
TGTGCCAGCAGTTTATTCGGCGGAGCCTACGAGCAGTACTTC
CASSLFGGAYEQYF
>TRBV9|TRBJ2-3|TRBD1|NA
TGTGCCAGCAGCGCGTGGACAGGGGGCATTTATACGCAGTATTTT
CASSAWTGGIYTQYF
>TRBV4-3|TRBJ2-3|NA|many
TGCGCCAGCAGCCAAGACAACCCAGCCGCGGGACGCACAGATACGCAGTATTTT
CASSQDNPAAGRTDTQYF
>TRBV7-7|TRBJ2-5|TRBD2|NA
TGTGCCAGCAGCAGAGGACTAGCGGACCCAGGGGGAGAGACCCAGTACTTC
CASSRGLADPGGETQYF
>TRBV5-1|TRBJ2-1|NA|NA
TGCGCCAGCAGCTTGGGAGCGCGGGGAGAGCAGTTCTTC
CASSLGARGEQFF
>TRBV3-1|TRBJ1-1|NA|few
TGTGCCAGCAGCCAAGGTGGTCCGGGGTCAGAAGCTTTCTTT
CASSQGGPGSEAFF
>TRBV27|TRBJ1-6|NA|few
TGTGCCAGCAGCATCGGTTCGAATTCACCCCTCCACTTT
CASSIGSNSPLHF
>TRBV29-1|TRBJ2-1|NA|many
TGCAGCACCTGGCCCCTGGACGGACCCCGGGAGCAGTTCTTC
CSTWPLDGPREQFF
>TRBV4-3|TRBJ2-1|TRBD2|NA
TGCGCCAGCAGCCAAGTTCACACTAGCGGCTACAATGAGCAGTTCTTC
CASSQVHTSGYNEQFF
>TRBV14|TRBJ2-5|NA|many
TGTGCCAGCAGTCTTGACTTTAACCAAGAGACCCAGTACTTC
CASSLDFNQETQYF
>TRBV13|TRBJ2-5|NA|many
TGTGCCAGCAGCCCAATGGATCCGGACAGACAGTACCAAGAGACCCAGTACTTC
CASSPMDPDRQYQETQYF